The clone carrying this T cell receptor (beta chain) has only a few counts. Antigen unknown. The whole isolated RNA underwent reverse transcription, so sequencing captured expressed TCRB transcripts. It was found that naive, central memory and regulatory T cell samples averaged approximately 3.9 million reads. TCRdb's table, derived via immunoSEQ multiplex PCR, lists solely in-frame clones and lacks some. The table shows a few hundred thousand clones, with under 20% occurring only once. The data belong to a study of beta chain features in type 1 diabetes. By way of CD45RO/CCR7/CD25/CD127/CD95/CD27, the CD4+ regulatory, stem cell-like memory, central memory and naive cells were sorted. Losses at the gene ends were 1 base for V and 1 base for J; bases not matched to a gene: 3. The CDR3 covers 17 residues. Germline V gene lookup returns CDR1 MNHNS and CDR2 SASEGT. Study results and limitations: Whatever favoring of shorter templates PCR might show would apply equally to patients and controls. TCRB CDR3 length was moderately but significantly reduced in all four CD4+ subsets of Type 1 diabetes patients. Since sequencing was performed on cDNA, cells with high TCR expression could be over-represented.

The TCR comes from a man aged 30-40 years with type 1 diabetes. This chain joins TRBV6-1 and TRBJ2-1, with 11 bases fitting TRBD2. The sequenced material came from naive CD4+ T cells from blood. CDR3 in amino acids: CASSEGGLAASYNEQFF. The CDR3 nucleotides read TGTGCCAGCAGTGAAGGGGGACTAGCGGCTTCCTACAATGAGCAGTTCTTC.